This TCR beta chain was recorded in a study of cytomegalovirus exposure and HLA in healthy donors (dated by TCRdb to about 2017). Regarding the study in general: An earlier analysis of approximately 550 of the donors reported about 290 Gb of sequence data and some 100 million unique TCR beta sequences from 150 million to 200 million T cells. An early release that covered about 600 HLA-typed donors contained about 300 gigabases of sequencing data and around 85 million unique TCR sequences. Of the 398 genotyped donors, 65% to 90% fell in the genetic ancestry cluster associated with self-reported Caucasian donors. The study was designed to test whether signatures of past pathogen exposure could be identified by cataloging public T cell receptors. The T cell repertoires of some 700 subjects were profiled by immunosequencing and related to cytomegalovirus serostatus. In addition to the first cohort of 666 subjects, a separate validation cohort of 130 or so different subjects was used. The study combined high-throughput TCR immunosequencing, statistical association of individual TCRs with disease status, and machine learning to predict cytomegalovirus infection status. A later analysis re-examined previously published TCR beta repertoires from 610 or so donors and added high-resolution HLA genotyping to investigate patterns of TCR occurrence. In the later analysis, no new phenotypic data were used to find candidate immune exposures; instead, reliance was placed on TCR beta sequences and their occurrence across donors. To decide whether each TCR beta V gene segment behaved as functional or pseudogenic, an earlier analysis of approximately 620 of the donors relied on high-throughput TCR beta sequencing. Donor age, sex, ethnicity and CMV serostatus were compiled together with the repertoire data. In a later genetic analysis, genome-wide SNP genotypes for about three fifths of the 666 donors were used, and that subset was treated as a discovery cohort. Every repertoire in the discovery cohort had been generated on one and the same sequencing platform. HLA typing covered class I and class II loci at four-digit resolution. The number of donors typed differed by locus, with roughly 620-630 for A, B, C, DRB1 and DQB1, roughly 520 for DQA1, nearly 610 for DPA1, and around 460 for DPB1. Several DR-DQ haplotypes were treated as single units for association and clustering because of strong linkage in the cohort. On average, around 230,000 unique TCR beta nucleotide sequences were sequenced per donor among 398 genotyped donors of the cohort, with around 19% of those sequences being non-productive.

V is reduced by 0 bases and J by 6 bases, leaving a spacing of 8 bases between them. The germline V gene (reference sequence) yields SEHNR for CDR1 and FQNEAQ for CDR2. The CDR3 numbers 13 residues from cysteine through phenylalanine. Kept here is only the CDR3 DNA, which spans 39 bases and is read in frame from base 1. In the case of this clone: Its antigen remains unidentified. There are no base qualities to consult, and no much larger clone falls within one base.

The cohort was made up of 650 to 700 healthy bone marrow donors. At the time of sampling, all cohort members were nominally healthy, though unrecorded immune exposures were likely present. The donor was CMV seronegative and was included in the group of about 350 seronegative cohort members. Every donor gave a peripheral blood sample, and the peripheral blood mononuclear cells from that sample were used for TCR beta sequencing. The Qiagen DNeasy Blood Extraction Kit was used to extract genomic DNA from the blood cell samples. Library preparation employed the immunoSEQ multiplex PCR assay. A mixture of 60 forward primers for TCR Vbeta segments and 13 reverse primers for TCR Jbeta segments was used in the multiplex PCR. A multiplex PCR assay on genomic DNA amplified the CDR3 region of rearranged TCR beta genes. The Illumina HiSeq System was used to sequence the amplified TCR beta libraries as 87-base-pair reads. The original pipeline was this. A later analysis counted about 82 million unique TCR beta chains across the 690 or so repertoires, and 9 million to 14 million of these chains were shared by at least two donors. Raw reads were error-corrected and collapsed into unique sequences by a nearest-neighbor algorithm in which closely related sequences were merged to remove PCR and sequencing errors. CDR3 sequences were aligned to IMGT reference sequences to assign V, D and J gene segments. For a sequence to be retained, at least a six-nucleotide match to both a V gene segment and a J gene segment was required. A rearrangement counted as productive if the CDR3 had no stop codons and remained in frame with V and J, and every other rearrangement counted as non-productive. Following IMGT convention, CDR3 was defined as the stretch from the second conserved V-encoded cysteine to the conserved J-encoded phenylalanine. In an earlier analysis of more than 550 of the donors, sequences lacking an unambiguous match to a single V gene segment were excluded. An earlier analysis of fewer than 750 of the donors called V segments functional above 56.7% productive rearrangements and segregating when the between-donor standard deviation exceeded 5%. A statistical classification framework was built to diagnose cytomegalovirus status from the catalog of TCR beta chain sequences. In a later analysis, TCR nucleotide sequences were compared against IMGT/GENE-DB human TR gene sequences so that V and J genes could be assigned. A later analysis assigned CDR3 sequences and most-parsimonious VDJ recombination scenarios with the TCRdist pipeline. In a later analysis, each TCR beta chain was defined by its CDR3 amino acid sequence together with its V-gene family, and reads lacking a unique V-gene family were excluded. A later analysis removed 550 to 650 highly shared, low-generation-probability nucleotide sequences to deal with suspected cross-contamination and a sequencing artifact. A later analysis calculated a clonal expansion index for each public chain from normalized within-repertoire ranks of inferred template counts. Generation probabilities in a later analysis came from a VDJ recombination model fitted to out-of-frame rearrangements, and those results were checked against IGoR. A later analysis scored TCR-TCR, TCR-HLA and TCR-CMV co-occurrence with hypergeometric tests, applying a repertoire-size bias correction to TCR pairs. To estimate false discovery rates, a later analysis permuted the HLA or CMV assignments 20 times. In a later analysis, co-occurring TCRs were grouped with DBSCAN, and TCRdist sequence similarity was added when clustering was performed within HLA-allele-positive subsets. Repertoires with fewer than 30,000 or more than 120,000 public chains, plus five repertoires with anomalous nucleotide sharing, were excluded from co-occurrence clustering. The clones in this table, taken by TCRdb from immuneACCESS, are in-frame only. Not every clone is retained; where verified, under half of the shortfall comes from an unresolved V gene, and the cause of the rest is unknown. That table gives V, J and clone size, and the DNA gave D and trimming. In all, the sample holds over 70,000 clones, and 80% of those were seen once. Around 2% of the sample goes to the ten largest clones.

Results and caveats for the whole study, not just this receptor: V-gene and J-gene trimming of TCR beta chains was associated with a missense DCLRE1C variant in a later genetic analysis, and the association was replicated in an independent cohort. Linkage disequilibrium might explain the correlated functional status among segregating V segments, but an unknown experimental factor could not be excluded. Compared with equally common non-associated chains, HLA-associated TCR beta chains in a later analysis were more clonally expanded and had lower generation probabilities. Several of the top co-occurrence clusters appeared to be linked to parvovirus B19, influenza, CMV and Epstein-Barr virus, according to a later analysis. According to a later genetic analysis, donors in an Asian-associated ancestry cluster had fewer N-insertions in productive TCRs than the approximately 670-donor mean. Most TCR sequences were observed very rarely across donors, whereas some public TCRs were present in many individuals. A cluster of highly shared sequence variants was judged likely to be a technical artifact of the sequencing pipeline. The classifier was reported to diagnose cytomegalovirus status with high specificity and sensitivity in both the original and validation cohorts. In the study, 164 TCR beta chains were listed as associated with cytomegalovirus. In vitro tests confirmed that a few of the cytomegalovirus-associated TCR beta chains recognize cytomegalovirus antigens. A later analysis found that most CMV-associated TCR beta chains appeared HLA-restricted, with HLA associations seemingly driven largely by CMV exposure. When HLA alleles, especially DR and DQ, strongly co-occurred, TCR associations were difficult to assign to individual alleles. Because counts were too low, roughly 16 rarely observed V segments, including chromosome 9 orphons, were left out of the earlier analysis of 587 of the donors. It was suggested by the authors that the approach could potentially be generalized to other disease states and immunological phenotypes. At a false discovery rate of 0.05, a later analysis linked approximately 18,000 TCR beta sequences to specific HLA alleles. Sequencing depth was assumed to be roughly uniform across donors in the presence/absence analyses, though that assumption may not hold. Because HLA typing was missing for some donors at each locus, association tests included only the typed subset. In a later analysis, the rate of TCR association differed among HLA loci, with DRB1 alleles having the most associated TCRs and HLA-C alleles having the fewest. Some IMGT-functional V segments, including TRBV6-2 and TRBV6-3, could not be distinguished by the 87-base-pair reads and were therefore excluded. A further reported finding was that TCR beta sequences accurately predicted the HLA-A and HLA-B alleles for most subjects in the first cohort. Broadly in line with IMGT annotations, most TCR beta V segments showed up in productive rearrangements about 90% or about 30% of the time in an earlier analysis of around 550 of the donors. For the cohort, immune exposure information was limited to CMV serostatus. This cohort had only TCR beta chains sequenced, and the lack of alpha or paired-chain data limited which features could be detected.

Here the chain combines TRBV7-9 and TRBJ1-2, and possibly TRBD1, on 6 matching bases. Sequencing input: PBMCs. This TCR was recovered from a man aged 18-30 years in good health and CMV-seronegative. In nucleotides, the sequence is TGTGCCAGCAGCTTAGCGGCAGGGGATGGCTACACCTTC. It codes for CASSLAAGDGYTF.